One sample yielded the 13 T cell receptor beta chains listed below, sequenced in a study of blood T cell repertoires in COVID-19. TCRdb keeps only in-frame clones here, not all; method: immunoSEQ multiplex PCR. The sample lists 95,000 to 120,000 clones; around nine tenths were seen once. Specimen: peripheral blood. The receptor set was obtained from a woman aged 65 to 85 who had recovered from COVID-19.

V gene TRBV6-5 combines with J gene TRBJ1-2; TRBD1 agrees at 9 bases. V shed 4 bases, J shed 4 bases, and the junction held 4 bases outside the gene matches. This CDR3 has 14 amino acids. From germline, CDR1 is MNHEY and CDR2 SVGAGI. The CDR3 DNA sequence: TGTGCCAGCAGTTCGACAGGGGGTGCCTATGGCTACACCTTC. The encoded protein is CASSSTGGAYGYTF.

The CDR3, as DNA: TGTGCCAGCAGTTACAGAGGGCAGAATGAAAAACTGTTTTTT. Translation gives CASSYRGQNEKLFF. The V call is TRBV6-2 or TRBV6-3, the J call TRBJ1-4; no reliable D call. The CDR3 consists of 14 residues. Trimming removed 2 bases from V and 5 bases from J, with 9 bases in between. In germline, CDR1 is MNHEY, CDR2 SVGEGT.

This clone was counted once. The genes are TRBV19 and TRBJ1-1, with D possibly being TRBD1 (6 bases). V was shortened by 2 bases and J by 1 base, with 8 bases between the two germline ends. The length of the CDR3 is 14 residues. Looked up from germline, CDR1 is LNHDA and CDR2 is SQIVND (reference sequence). The CDR3 DNA is TGTGCCAGTAGTATACAGGGGACGAACACTGAAGCTTTCTTT. Translation: CASSIQGTNTEAFF.

The chain uses TRBV7-2 and TRBJ2-7; maybe TRBD2 (5 bases). The germline CDR1 and CDR2 sequences are SGHTA and FQGNSA. Trimming took 0 bases from V and 4 from J, leaving 7 bases between them. The CDR3 sequence is 13 residues long. The CDR3 sequence is CASSLARGYEQYF. The CDR3, as DNA: TGTGCCAGCAGCTTAGCTCGGGGATACGAGCAGTACTTC.

The chain uses TRBV6-2 or TRBV6-3 and TRBJ1-1; a weak D match, TRBD1 (5 bases). The ends were cut back, 4 bases at V and 5 bases at J, with 17 bases in the middle. The CDR3 is made up of 15 amino acids. Germline loops: CDR1 MNHEY, CDR2 SVGEGT. CDR3 residues: CASSFPGEGRTEAFF. The CDR3 nucleotides are TGTGCCAGCAGTTTCCCGGGGGAGGGGAGGACTGAAGCTTTCTTT.

The chain carries TRBV7-9 and TRBJ2-7, with D tentatively TRBD1 (6 bases). Trimming stripped 4 bases from V and 6 bases from J, with 13 bases between. The CDR3 spans 13 residues. In germline, CDR1 is SEHNR, CDR2 FQNEAQ (reference sequence). The CDR3: CASSSGQYLEQYF. The CDR3 DNA is TGTGCCAGCAGCTCGGGACAATACCTCGAGCAGTACTTC.

This chain links TRBV5-1 with TRBJ2-7; D possibly corresponds to TRBD1 (6 bases). The CDR3 covers 13 residues. V was clipped by 4 bases and J by 1 base, with 9 bases between them. Germline V lookup: CDR1 SGHRS, CDR2 YFSETQ. The CDR3 reads CASSGGPSYEQYF. The CDR3 region has the DNA TGCGCCAGCAGCGGGGGCCCTTCCTACGAGCAGTACTTC. Together with reference TRBV5-1 and TRBJ2-7, the CDR3 gives the full variable domain: KAGVTQTPRYLIKTRGQQVTLSCSPISGHRSVSWYQQTPGQGLQFLFEYFSETQRNKGNFPGRFSGRQFSNSRSEMNVSTLELGDSALYLCASSGGPSYEQYFGPGTRLTVT.

In its sample, this clone was seen a few times. This chain links TRBV30 with TRBJ2-3; the match to TRBD2 covers 11 bases. The V gene's germline CDR1 is GTSNPN and CDR2 SVGIG (reference sequence). V gave up 3 bases and J gave up 5 bases; unmatched junction bases: 7. There are 15 residues in the CDR3. In DNA form, the CDR3 reads TGTGCCTGGAGACTGGGACTAGCGGAGGGAGATACGCAGTATTTT. It codes for CAWRLGLAEGDTQYF.

The chain uses TRBV7-9 and TRBJ2-3; unclear D gene. The ends were cut back, 7 bases at V and 3 bases at J, with 14 bases in the middle. The CDR3 has 14 amino acids. The germline CDR1 and CDR2 sequences are SEHNR and FQNEAQ (reference sequence). The CDR3 coding sequence is TGTGCCAGCAAGGTAATAGCCTCTACAGATACGCAGTATTTT. This sequence encodes CASKVIASTDTQYF.

The sample holds one count of this clone. The CDR3 DNA is TGTGCCAGCAGTTCCGACAGGGGGAAAGTAGAAGCTTTCTTT. Translated: CASSSDRGKVEAFF. The chain joins TRBV25-1 to TRBJ1-1, with 9 bases matching TRBD1. The V and J ends lost 5 bases and 8 bases, in that order; junction bases with no gene match: 9. CDR3 size: 14 residues. The germline gives CDR1 MGHDK, CDR2 SYGVNS.

CDR3 in DNA: TGTGCCAGCAGCTTATCCCCGGACAGGGAATACACCTTC. Protein sequence: CASSLSPDREYTF. The chain uses TRBV7-3 and TRBJ1-2; TRBD1 matches 8 bases. CDR3 length equals 13 residues. Losses at the gene ends were 2 bases for V and 11 bases for J; bases not matched to a gene: 7. The germline V gene encodes CDR1 SGHTA and CDR2 FQGTGA.

The V gene is TRBV9, the J gene TRBJ1-1; D unclear. Germline V gene data show CDR1 as SGDLS and CDR2 as YYNGEE. The CDR3 totals 14 residues. The V and J ends lost 0 bases and 1 base respectively, with 7 bases between them. The CDR3, as DNA: TGTGCCAGCAGCGTAGCTAGCCAGAACACTGAAGCTTTCTTT. Translating it yields CASSVASQNTEAFF. Filled out from reference TRBV9 and TRBJ1-1, the complete variable domain reads DSGVTQTPKHLITATGQRVTLRCSPRSGDLSVYWYQQSLDQGLQFLIQYYNGEERAKGNILERFSAQQFPDLHSELNLSSLELGDSALYFCASSVASQNTEAFFGQGTRLTVV.

The chain joins TRBV9 to TRBJ1-2; 7 bases fit TRBD1. With 4 bases clipped from V and 7 bases from J, the junction kept 7 bases outside the gene matches. CDR1 and CDR2 from the germline V gene are SGDLS and YYNGEE. There are 13 residues in the CDR3. CDR3 sequence reads: CASSLGGQGGYTF. The CDR3 DNA reads as TGTGCCAGCAGCCTAGGGGGCCAGGGTGGCTACACCTTC.